Below are 23 T cell receptor beta chains sequenced from a single sample in a study of T cells after yellow fever vaccination. From the 5' RACE reads, TCRdb called clonotypes with MiXCR, one entry per CDR3 protein. The sample includes approximately 300,000 distinct CDR3 sequences, 10% to 15% of them seen just once. The sample consisted of CD4+ T cells sorted from PBMCs, taken 45 days after the yellow fever booster vaccination. Receptors were obtained from a young man who received the YFV17D yellow fever vaccine.

The chain combines TRBV7-2 with TRBJ2-2; the D gene is possibly TRBD1 (6 bases). Germline CDR1 is SGHTA and CDR2 is FQGNSA. This CDR3 has 14 amino acids. With 9 bases removed from V and 7 bases from J, the gap between germline ends came to 18 bases. The CDR3 nucleotides read TGTGCCAGTGTGAAACAGGGAACGATCGGGGAGCTGTTTTTT. It specifies CASVKQGTIGELFF.

As concerns this clonotype: The junction does not match germline at one end; this may be a read error. The rearrangement links TRBV5-6 to TRBJ2-6; either TRBD1 or TRBD2 may supply D (5 bases each). The germline V gene has CDR1 SGHDT and CDR2 YYEEEE. The CDR3 loop spans 18 amino acids. The CDR3 spells CSSSPPRGRPSGANVLTF. The CDR3 DNA reads TGTTCCAGCAGCCCGCCTAGGGGACGGCCATCTGGGGCCAACGTCCTGACTTTC.

This clonotype was observed a few times. The CDR3 region has the DNA TGTGCCAGCAGCTTAGTCGCGGCGAACACCGGGGAGCTGTTTTTT. As protein: CASSLVAANTGELFF. V and J are TRBV7-2 and TRBJ2-2, with D unresolved. Trimming pared 1 base from V and 0 bases from J, leaving 6 bases between. The CDR3 is 15 residues long. Germline-derived CDR1 and CDR2 are SGHTA and FQGNSA. The variable domain in full, with the rest retrieved from reference TRBV7-2 and TRBJ2-2, is GAGVSQSPSNKVTEKGKDVELRCDPISGHTALYWYRQSLGQGLEFLIYFQGNSAPDKSGLPSDRFSAERTGGSVSTLTIQRTQQEDSAVYLCASSLVAANTGELFFGEGSRLTVL.

The chain has TRBV5-1 and TRBJ2-5; possible D gene TRBD1, 5 bases. The CDR3 runs 13 residues. V was shortened by 4 bases and J by 2 bases, with 9 bases between the two germline ends. From germline, CDR1 is SGHRS and CDR2 YFSETQ. CDR3 in amino acids: CASSIGQQETQYF. In DNA, the CDR3 is TGCGCCAGCAGCATTGGACAACAAGAGACCCAGTACTTC.

This clonotype was counted only a few times. The V and J genes are TRBV5-1 and TRBJ2-7; unclear D gene. V lost 6 bases and J 5 bases, leaving 15 bases between the germline ends. The CDR3 consists of 13 residues. Germline CDR1 reads SGHRS; CDR2 reads YFSETQ. The CDR3 sequence: CASTPDDGNEQYF. The DNA of the CDR3 is TGCGCCAGCACACCGGACGACGGTAACGAGCAGTACTTC.

J is TRBJ2-5 and V is TRBV20-1, with 7 bases that match TRBD1. V dropped 5 bases and J dropped 5; count of bases not matched to a gene: 17. Germline loops: CDR1 DFQATT, CDR2 SNEGSKA (reference sequence). The CDR3 is made up of 16 amino acids. This CDR3 is CSALKGAGGNGETQYF. CDR3 DNA sequence: TGCAGTGCTCTCAAAGGGGCAGGGGGAAATGGGGAGACCCAGTACTTC.

This rearrangement joins TRBV10-2 to TRBJ2-1; D unclear. Between the trimmed V and J ends, which lost 10 bases and 0 bases, there was a span of 10 bases. This CDR3 comprises 13 residues. Germline CDR1 and CDR2: WSHSY and SAAADI. CDR3 loop: CATSLSSYNEQFF. The CDR3 DNA is TGCGCCACCTCCCTAAGCTCCTACAATGAGCAGTTCTTC.

The chain couples TRBV7-2 to TRBJ2-3; the D gene is possibly TRBD1 (5 bases). Germline V gene data show CDR1 as SGHTA and CDR2 as FQGNSA. The CDR3 runs 16 residues. Trimming left V 0 bases short and J 2 bases short, with 12 bases between. Here the CDR3 DNA reads TGTGCCAGCAGCTTAGCTATGGGGCAGTACACAGATACGCAGTATTTT. Its translation is CASSLAMGQYTDTQYF. The full variable domain, completed using reference TRBV7-2 and TRBJ2-3, is GAGVSQSPSNKVTEKGKDVELRCDPISGHTALYWYRQSLGQGLEFLIYFQGNSAPDKSGLPSDRFSAERTGGSVSTLTIQRTQQEDSAVYLCASSLAMGQYTDTQYFGPGTRLTVL.

This clonotype was recorded at least ten times. The chain couples TRBV20-1 to TRBJ2-5; D uncertain. Germline V gene sequence: CDR1 DFQATT, CDR2 SNEGSKA (reference sequence). The germline V and J ends were trimmed by 2 bases and 1 base, with 14 bases remaining between them. This CDR3 comprises 15 residues. The CDR3 is CSARRTVTTQETQYF. The CDR3 region has the DNA TGCAGTGCTAGACGGACGGTCACTACCCAAGAGACCCAGTACTTC.

This chain connects TRBV12-3 or TRBV12-4 to TRBJ2-2; unclear D gene. This CDR3 is 14 amino acids long. Deletions cut 4 bases from V and 3 bases from J, with 9 bases between. CDR3 DNA: TGTGCCAGCAGTTGGGCGGATTACACCGGGGAGCTGTTTTTT. Amino acids: CASSWADYTGELFF.

This clonotype was recorded many times. This chain uses TRBV6-1 with TRBJ1-3; 7 bases line up with TRBD1. Losses at the gene ends were 5 bases for V and 4 bases for J; bases not matched to a gene: 5. This CDR3 is 14 amino acids long. Per germline, CDR1 MNHNS and CDR2 SASEGT. CDR3 protein: CASSQPGQGNTIYF. CDR3 coding DNA: TGTGCCAGCAGTCAACCGGGACAGGGAAACACCATATATTTT.

This rearrangement joins TRBV6-1 to TRBJ2-7, with D maybe TRBD2 (6 bases). The CDR3 spans 14 residues. Germline values: CDR1 MNHNS, CDR2 SASEGT. V shed 6 bases and J shed 1 base, with 13 bases lying between them. The CDR3 DNA reads TGTGCCAGCAGAAGACTAGAAGGGTCCTACGAGCAGTACTTC. Its translation: CASRRLEGSYEQYF.

This clonotype was recorded many times. The J gene is TRBJ2-7, the V gene TRBV5-1; TRBD2 aligns across 9 bases. Germline V gene data show CDR1 as SGHRS and CDR2 as YFSETQ. The junction had 3 bases not matched to a gene; V was cut back by 5 bases and J by 3 bases. The CDR3 contains 13 residues. The DNA for the CDR3 is TGCGCCAGCAGTTTTAGCGGGAGCTACGAGCAGTACTTC. It is translated as CASSFSGSYEQYF.

This clonotype was seen a handful of times. This chain links TRBV4-2 with TRBJ1-6; D possibly corresponds to TRBD1 (5 bases). Trimming removed 1 base from V and 10 bases from J, with 14 bases in between. Per the germline V gene, CDR1 is LGHNA and CDR2 is YNFKEQ. This CDR3 is 15 amino acids long. The CDR3 DNA follows: TGTGCCAGCAGCCAAGCCCTTGGGGGATTGTCACCCCTCCACTTT. Amino acid sequence: CASSQALGGLSPLHF.

CDR3 loop: CASSPRLQGGTQYF. The CDR3 DNA follows: TGTGCCAGCAGCCCCAGACTACAGGGCGGTACGCAGTATTTT. The chain recombines TRBV7-2 with TRBJ2-3; a weak D match, TRBD1 (6 bases). Germline assignment: CDR1 SGHTA and CDR2 FQGNSA. The ends were cut back, 5 bases at V and 8 bases at J, with 17 bases in the middle. The CDR3 is 14 amino acids. The variable domain in full, completed from reference TRBV7-2 and TRBJ2-3, reads GAGVSQSPSNKVTEKGKDVELRCDPISGHTALYWYRQSLGQGLEFLIYFQGNSAPDKSGLPSDRFSAERTGGSVSTLTIQRTQQEDSAVYLCASSPRLQGGTQYFGPGTRLTVL.

This clonotype was observed a handful of times. This chain uses TRBV20-1 with TRBJ1-1, with TRBD1 matching over 11 bases. The CDR3 loop spans 15 amino acids. The germline CDR1 and CDR2 sequences are DFQATT and SNEGSKA (reference sequence). V was clipped by 6 bases and J by 0 bases; unmatched bases: 6. The CDR3 sequence is CSARTGGAVNTEAFF. The CDR3, as DNA: TGCAGTGCCAGGACAGGGGGCGCGGTGAACACTGAAGCTTTCTTT.

The J gene is TRBJ2-2, the V gene TRBV6-4; perhaps TRBD1 as D (5 bases). This CDR3 has 14 amino acids. From germline, CDR1 is MRHNA and CDR2 SNTAGT. The ends were cut back, 4 bases at V and 5 bases at J, with 11 bases in the middle. The chain's CDR3 is CASSADTTTGELFF. DNA of the CDR3: TGTGCCAGCAGTGCGGACACGACAACCGGGGAGCTGTTTTTT.

Only a few counts were recorded for this clonotype. The chain uses TRBV5-1 and TRBJ2-5, with 11 bases that match TRBD1. The germline V gene encodes CDR1 SGHRS and CDR2 YFSETQ. The ends lost 6 bases at V and 4 bases at J; junction bases unmatched: 8. The CDR3 extends over 15 amino acids. The CDR3 DNA follows: TGCGCCAGCAACGGACAGGGGGCCGAAGGAGAGACCCAGTACTTC. Residues: CASNGQGAEGETQYF.

This clonotype was seen a few times. The V and J genes are TRBV3-1 and TRBJ2-5; perhaps TRBD1 as D (6 bases). Germline values: CDR1 LGHDT, CDR2 YNNKEL (reference sequence). V lost 2 bases and J lost 2, with 9 bases in between. The CDR3 is 14 residues long. As DNA, the CDR3 is TGTGCCAGCAGCCAATATGGGACACAAGAGACCCAGTACTTC. Protein: CASSQYGTQETQYF.

This clonotype was found a few times. The rearrangement joins TRBV28 to TRBJ2-2, with D perhaps TRBD1 (6 bases). The CDR3 is 13 amino acids. Germline CDR1 is MDHEN and CDR2 is SYDVKM. V was cut by 8 bases and J by 2 bases, with 9 bases left in between. The CDR3: CASAGVNTGELFF. CDR3 sequence (DNA): TGTGCCAGCGCAGGGGTTAACACCGGGGAGCTGTTTTTT.

This chain joins TRBV10-1 and TRBJ2-2; D perhaps matches TRBD2 (5 bases). CDR1 and CDR2 from the germline V gene are WNHNN and SYGVQD (reference sequence). The CDR3 loop spans 16 amino acids. The V and J ends lost 3 bases and 0 bases respectively, with 11 bases between them. The CDR3 region has the DNA TGCGCCAGCAGTGATCCCAGCGGAGCGAACACCGGGGAGCTGTTTTTT. Its translation: CASSDPSGANTGELFF.

This clonotype was seen a handful of times. The chain employs TRBV4-2 and TRBJ2-1; TRBD2 matches at 8 bases. With V trimmed by 4 bases and J by 7 bases, 3 bases remained unmatched. Germline CDR1 and CDR2: LGHNA and YNFKEQ. This CDR3 region has 13 residues. The CDR3 bases are TGTGCCAGCAGCCGTAGCGGGACGAATGAGCAGTTCTTC. This translates into CASSRSGTNEQFF.

This clonotype was seen at least ten times. The chain links TRBV5-1 to TRBJ2-1, with D possibly being TRBD1 or TRBD2 (5 bases each). Germline V gives CDR1 SGHRS, CDR2 YFSETQ. V lost 5 bases to trimming and J lost 4 bases, with 16 bases between them. There are 15 residues in the CDR3. CDR3 DNA: TGCGCCAGCAGTGGGGGAGCCCCTCAATACAATGAGCAGTTCTTC. Translating it yields CASSGGAPQYNEQFF.